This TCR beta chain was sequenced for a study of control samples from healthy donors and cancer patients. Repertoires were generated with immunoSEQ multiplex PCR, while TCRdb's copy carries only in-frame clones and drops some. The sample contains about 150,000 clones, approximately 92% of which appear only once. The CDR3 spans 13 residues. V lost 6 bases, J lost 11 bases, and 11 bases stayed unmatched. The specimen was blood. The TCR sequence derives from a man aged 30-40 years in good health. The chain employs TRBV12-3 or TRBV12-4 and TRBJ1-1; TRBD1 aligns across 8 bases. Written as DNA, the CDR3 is TGTGCCAGCAGAATTCCAGGGGGCGAGGCGGCTTTCTTT. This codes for CASRIPGGEAAFF.